This is a list of T cell receptor beta chains from one sample in a study of CD8+ T cells in alopecia areata. Using immunoSEQ multiplex PCR, the repertoire was profiled, and TCRdb retains in-frame clones only, with some absent. The data hold 80,000 to 95,000 clones, with roughly 46% observed a single time. Sequencing used CD8+ T cells sorted from blood, obtained at week 24, from a patient treated with tofacitinib. These receptors were taken from a human donor with alopecia areata. Both conserved end residues are part of each CDR3. Fields, in order: D gene, J gene, V gene, clone size, CDR3 protein, CDR3 DNA. A D gene is named only where the DNA matches it firmly. Not every row has a clone size; where given, it reads once, few, many or a size class.

D gene: TRBD1
J gene: TRBJ2-5
V gene: TRBV4-1
clone size: -
CDR3 protein: CASSQEWGGQAQETQYF
CDR3 DNA: TGCGCCAGCAGCCAAGAGTGGGGCGGACAGGCGCAAGAGACCCAGTACTTC

D gene: -
J gene: TRBJ2-1
V gene: TRBV15
clone size: few
CDR3 protein: CATSSPPGPHAQFF
CDR3 DNA: TGTGCCACCAGCAGTCCTCCCGGACCACATGCGCAGTTCTTC

D gene: -
J gene: TRBJ2-5
V gene: TRBV5-6
clone size: few
CDR3 protein: CASSFRGVETQYF
CDR3 DNA: TGTGCCAGCAGCTTCAGGGGAGTGGAGACCCAGTACTTC

D gene: -
J gene: TRBJ1-2
V gene: TRBV2
clone size: few
CDR3 protein: CASSEGSNYGYTF
CDR3 DNA: TGTGCCAGCAGTGAGGGGAGCAACTATGGCTACACCTTC

D gene: -
J gene: TRBJ1-5
V gene: TRBV30
clone size: few
CDR3 protein: CAWSGGRGRQPQHF
CDR3 DNA: TGTGCCTGGAGTGGTGGGCGGGGAAGACAGCCCCAGCATTTT

D gene: -
J gene: TRBJ2-1
V gene: TRBV5-1
clone size: -
CDR3 protein: CASSLVAASSYNEQFF
CDR3 DNA: TGCGCCAGCAGCTTGGTAGCGGCTAGCTCCTACAATGAGCAGTTCTTC

D gene: -
J gene: TRBJ1-5
V gene: TRBV19
clone size: -
CDR3 protein: CASSWGKRSNQPQHF
CDR3 DNA: TGTGCCAGTAGTTGGGGGAAACGTAGCAATCAGCCCCAGCATTTT

D gene: -
J gene: TRBJ1-1
V gene: TRBV4-1
clone size: few
CDR3 protein: CASSLNTNTEAFF
CDR3 DNA: TGCGCCAGCAGCCTAAATACGAACACTGAAGCTTTCTTT

D gene: TRBD1
J gene: TRBJ1-2
V gene: TRBV7-9
clone size: -
CDR3 protein: CASSSPDRGSNGYTF
CDR3 DNA: TGTGCCAGCAGCTCGCCGGACAGGGGTTCGAATGGCTACACCTTC

D gene: -
J gene: TRBJ2-7
V gene: TRBV6-1
clone size: few
CDR3 protein: CASTRTYEQYF
CDR3 DNA: TGTGCCAGCACGCGAACCTACGAGCAGTACTTC

D gene: -
J gene: TRBJ2-2
V gene: TRBV7-9
clone size: -
CDR3 protein: CATPESGELFF
CDR3 DNA: TGTGCCACACCAGAGTCCGGGGAGCTGTTTTTT

D gene: -
J gene: TRBJ2-6
V gene: TRBV30
clone size: -
CDR3 protein: CAWTTMGSNSGANVLTF
CDR3 DNA: TGTGCCTGGACAACAATGGGGAGTAATTCGGGGGCCAACGTCCTGACTTTC

D gene: -
J gene: TRBJ2-7
V gene: TRBV9
clone size: -
CDR3 protein: CASSVSGAAYEQYF
CDR3 DNA: TGTGCCAGCAGCGTCTCCGGGGCCGCCTACGAGCAGTACTTC

D gene: -
J gene: TRBJ2-6
V gene: TRBV4-1
clone size: -
CDR3 protein: CASSHASGSGANVLTF
CDR3 DNA: TGCGCCAGCAGCCACGCGTCGGGGTCTGGGGCCAACGTCCTGACTTTC

D gene: -
J gene: TRBJ1-1
V gene: TRBV9
clone size: few
CDR3 protein: CASSVEGNENTEAFF
CDR3 DNA: TGTGCCAGCAGCGTAGAGGGAAACGAAAACACTGAAGCTTTCTTT

D gene: TRBD2
J gene: TRBJ2-1
V gene: TRBV7-2
clone size: few
CDR3 protein: CASSFGTSGGNEQFF
CDR3 DNA: TGTGCCAGCAGCTTCGGGACTAGCGGGGGCAATGAGCAGTTCTTC

D gene: TRBD2
J gene: TRBJ2-5
V gene: TRBV4-1
clone size: many
CDR3 protein: CASSQGLAGPLQETQYF
CDR3 DNA: TGCGCCAGCAGCCAAGGGCTAGCGGGACCCCTCCAAGAGACCCAGTACTTC

D gene: TRBD2
J gene: TRBJ2-2
V gene: TRBV29-1
clone size: few
CDR3 protein: CSVDTSGSGNGELFF
CDR3 DNA: TGCAGCGTAGATACTAGCGGGAGCGGTAACGGGGAGCTGTTTTTT

D gene: -
J gene: TRBJ1-2
V gene: TRBV27
clone size: few
CDR3 protein: CASSFIGRSDYGYTF
CDR3 DNA: TGTGCCAGCAGTTTCATTGGGAGGAGCGACTATGGCTACACCTTC

D gene: -
J gene: TRBJ2-3
V gene: TRBV29-1
clone size: few
CDR3 protein: CSGGGSFSDTQYF
CDR3 DNA: TGCAGTGGGGGGGGCTCTTTCTCAGATACGCAGTATTTT

D gene: TRBD1
J gene: TRBJ2-1
V gene: TRBV5-1
clone size: once
CDR3 protein: CASSQDRGDSYNEQFF
CDR3 DNA: TGCGCCAGCAGCCAAGACAGGGGAGATTCCTACAATGAGCAGTTCTTC

D gene: -
J gene: TRBJ2-1
V gene: TRBV4-1
clone size: once
CDR3 protein: CASSQDIRSPVGTEQFF
CDR3 DNA: TGCGCCAGCAGCCAAGATATCAGGAGCCCAGTGGGTACTGAGCAGTTCTTC

D gene: -
J gene: TRBJ2-1
V gene: TRBV2
clone size: -
CDR3 protein: CASSRGGPWGNEQFF
CDR3 DNA: TGTGCCAGCAGTCGCGGGGGCCCTTGGGGCAATGAGCAGTTCTTC

D gene: TRBD2
J gene: TRBJ2-7
V gene: TRBV9
clone size: -
CDR3 protein: CASSVAREALAYEQYF
CDR3 DNA: TGTGCCAGCAGCGTAGCCCGGGAGGCATTGGCCTACGAGCAGTACTTC

D gene: -
J gene: TRBJ2-1
V gene: TRBV4-1
clone size: -
CDR3 protein: CASSQDRLFNEQFF
CDR3 DNA: TGCGCCAGCAGCCAAGATCGACTGTTCAATGAGCAGTTCTTC

D gene: -
J gene: TRBJ1-1
V gene: TRBV7-9
clone size: -
CDR3 protein: CASSLALLGGAFF
CDR3 DNA: TGTGCCAGCAGCTTAGCGCTCTTGGGGGGAGCTTTCTTT

D gene: -
J gene: TRBJ2-1
V gene: TRBV29-1
clone size: -
CDR3 protein: CSVEGQRNEQFF
CDR3 DNA: TGCAGCGTTGAGGGACAAAGAAATGAGCAGTTCTTC